What follows are 8 T cell receptor beta chains derived from one specimen sequenced in a study of identical twins. TCRdb recomputed calls from the 5' RACE reads with MiXCR, one row per CDR3 protein. The sample includes 650,000 to 800,000 distinct CDR3 sequences, over 8.5% of them seen just once. The data were also submitted as part of a second study, on yellow fever vaccine responses in identical twins.

The sequenced sample consisted of PBMCs. These receptors originate from a woman younger than 35 in good health.

This clonotype occurred a few times. The J gene is TRBJ2-7, the V gene TRBV7-6, with unresolved D. This CDR3 is built from 14 residues. Trimming took off 3 bases at V and 3 bases at J, with 12 bases between the two ends. In germline, CDR1 is SGHVS, CDR2 FNYEAQ. This chain's CDR3 is CASSLADLLYEQYF. CDR3 bases: TGTGCCAGCAGCTTGGCCGACCTTCTCTACGAGCAGTACTTC.

This clonotype was found many times. This chain uses TRBV12-3 or TRBV12-4 with TRBJ2-5; possible D gene TRBD2, 5 bases. The CDR3 length is 14 residues. Deletions cut 6 bases from V and 4 bases from J, with 15 bases between. In DNA, the CDR3 is TGTGCCAGCAGCCCGTCGGCTAGCAGAGAGACCCAGTACTTC. It encodes CASSPSASRETQYF.

DNA for the CDR3: TGTGCCAGCAGTTGGACTAGCGGGAGCGACGAGCAGTACTTC. Encoded protein: CASSWTSGSDEQYF. The chain carries TRBV7-2 and TRBJ2-7, with 13 bases that match TRBD2. Trimming cost V 6 bases and J 5 bases; bases outside gene matches: 4. There are 14 residues in the CDR3. Germline V gene sequence: CDR1 SGHTA, CDR2 FQGNSA.

The sample holds many counts of this clonotype. The chain is built from TRBV10-2 and TRBJ2-2; no definite D call. CDR1 WSHSY and CDR2 SAAADI come from the germline V gene. The CDR3 sequence is 15 residues long. V shed 0 bases and J shed 6 bases, with 11 bases lying between them. CDR3 DNA sequence: TGCGCCAGCAGTGAGTCTGGGAAAGGACCCGGGGAGCTGTTTTTT. Translation: CASSESGKGPGELFF.

The chain joins TRBV4-1 to TRBJ1-4, with D perhaps TRBD1 (5 bases). The germline V and J ends were trimmed by 1 base and 4 bases, with 16 bases remaining between them. Germline V lookup: CDR1 MGHRA, CDR2 YSYEKL. The CDR3 spans 17 residues. CDR3 protein: CASSQVGGGWDNEKLFF. The DNA for the CDR3 is TGCGCCAGCAGCCAAGTCGGTGGGGGATGGGATAATGAAAAACTGTTTTTT.

This clonotype was picked up many times. This sequence joins TRBV15 and TRBJ2-6, with D perhaps being TRBD1 or TRBD2 (5 bases each). Trimming left V 3 bases short and J 3 bases short, with 18 bases between. Germline loops: CDR1 LNHNV, CDR2 YYDKDF (reference sequence). The CDR3 has 18 amino acids. The DNA for the CDR3 is TGTGCCACCAGCAGTGTTCATGAGGGGTCAGGTGGGGCCAACGTCCTGACTTTC. Residues: CATSSVHEGSGGANVLTF.

Points on this clonotype: Relative to the germline gene, one junction end is altered; a read error may explain this. The chain has TRBV10-3 and TRBJ2-7; possible D gene TRBD1, 6 bases. In germline, CDR1 is ENHRY, CDR2 SYGVKD. This CDR3 has 12 residues. The CDR3 coding sequence is TGTGCCATCAATAAAGGGGGTTACGAGCGGTACTTC. This encodes CAINKGGYERYF.

The J gene is TRBJ2-3, the V gene TRBV12-3 or TRBV12-4; no reliable D call. The CDR3 spans 12 residues. V gave up 5 bases and J gave up 6 bases, with 9 bases separating them. CDR3 residues: CASSTIWDTQYF. The CDR3, as DNA: TGTGCCAGCAGTACCATCTGGGATACGCAGTATTTT.